The T cell receptor beta chain described here comes from a study of ipilimumab plus nivolumab after autologous stem cell transplantation. Generated by immunoSEQ multiplex PCR, the TCRdb table keeps only in-frame clones and is missing some. The sample includes around 17,000 clones, less than 75% of them seen just once. The receptor comes from a male donor with diffuse large B-cell lymphoma. The material was PBMCs, obtained in a trial of ipilimumab plus nivolumab as post-transplant consolidation.

CDR3 loop: CASSESINRYYEQYF. In DNA form, the CDR3 reads TGCGCCAGCAGTGAGTCGATCAACAGGTACTACGAGCAGTACTTC. The gene calls are TRBV10-1 and TRBJ2-7; a possible D gene is TRBD1 (5 bases). Germline V CDR1 and CDR2: WNHNN, SYGVQD (reference sequence). The CDR3 has 15 residues. V dropped 0 bases and J dropped 3 bases, with 12 bases sitting between them.